This T cell receptor (beta chain) was observed in a study of human T cells and chemical hapten exposure. This clonotype was counted ten times or more. The CDR3 spans 12 residues. The ends were cut back, 7 bases at V and 0 bases at J, with 9 bases in the middle. Germline V gene data show CDR1 as SQVTM and CDR2 as ANQGSEA. Unique molecular identifiers were attached to individual cDNA molecules during library preparation. MiXCR was run by TCRdb on the RACE reads, yielding one entry per CDR3 protein. The table includes 330,000 or so distinct CDR3 sequences, nearly 6.5% detected once. Time point given: patch test 2, 6 weeks after DPC sensitization. Treatment described: therapeutic diphenylcyclopropenone sensitization with weekly scalp DPC. Patients had alopecia, were aged 18 to 70, and were not pregnant. Unfractionated whole blood yielded total RNA.

Sequencing was performed on whole blood, taken in connection with sensitization to the hapten diphenylcyclopropenone (DPC). The genes are TRBV29-1 and TRBJ1-2, with D maybe TRBD1 (5 bases). The TCR comes from a woman aged 18-29 years with alopecia areata. Some clones in this sample may be carry-over from other donors' samples. The CDR3 here is CSAIGANYGYTF. As DNA, the CDR3 is TGCAGCGCCATAGGGGCTAACTATGGCTACACCTTC.